Listed here are 31 T cell receptor beta chains from one sample, sequenced in a study of response to subunit inactivated influenza vaccine. TCRdb re-called the RT-PCR reads through MiXCR, storing one row per CDR3 protein. The sample lists around 480,000 distinct CDR3 sequences; approximately 11% were seen once. This specimen consisted of PBMCs from blood, obtained 40 to 50 days after vaccination. Receptors originate from a man in his forties or fifties who received an inactivated influenza vaccine.

This clonotype was counted at least ten times. This chain joins TRBV7-2 and TRBJ2-5; 9 bases match TRBD2. CDR1 and CDR2 from the germline V gene are SGHTA and FQGNSA. The CDR3 contains 14 residues. Germline trimming cut 5 bases from V and 2 bases from J; bases unmatched to any gene: 3. CDR3: CASSRTSAQETQYF. In DNA form, the CDR3 reads TGTGCCAGCAGCCGGACTAGCGCTCAAGAGACCCAGTACTTC. Based on the CDR3 plus reference TRBV7-2 and TRBJ2-5, the full variable domain is GAGVSQSPSNKVTEKGKDVELRCDPISGHTALYWYRQSLGQGLEFLIYFQGNSAPDKSGLPSDRFSAERTGGSVSTLTIQRTQQEDSAVYLCASSRTSAQETQYFGPGTRLLVL.

The chain links TRBV6-5 to TRBJ2-7, with a tentative D call TRBD2 (5 bases). The germline V and J ends were trimmed by 2 bases and 2 bases, with 10 bases remaining between them. The CDR3 consists of 14 residues. The germline V gene has CDR1 MNHEY and CDR2 SVGAGI. The CDR3 DNA reads as TGTGCCAGCAGTTACGGAGGAACCCCCTACGAGCAGTACTTC. It specifies CASSYGGTPYEQYF.

The V gene is TRBV7-2, the J gene TRBJ2-1, with D unclear. This CDR3 contains 15 residues. Germline V lookup: CDR1 SGHTA, CDR2 FQGNSA. V gave up 4 bases and J gave up 5 bases, with 15 bases separating them. The CDR3 DNA sequence: TGTGCCAGCAGCTCGGAAACCTTACAGAACAATGAGCAGTTCTTC. Translation: CASSSETLQNNEQFF.

A few counts support this clonotype. This sequence joins TRBV5-1 and TRBJ2-3; TRBD1 aligns across 10 bases. Germline values: CDR1 SGHRS, CDR2 YFSETQ. V dropped 4 bases and J dropped 6; count of bases not matched to a gene: 8. CDR3 length: 15 amino acids. The CDR3 DNA follows: TGCGCCAGCAGCGGAGGACAGGGGGATATTGATACGCAGTATTTT. Its translation is CASSGGQGDIDTQYF.

This clonotype was seen only a few times. The chain uses TRBV10-3 and TRBJ2-3; D might be TRBD1 (6 bases). V lost 2 bases to trimming and J lost 5 bases, with 20 bases between them. Germline V gene lookup returns CDR1 ENHRY and CDR2 SYGVKD. CDR3 length equals 17 residues. The CDR3 here is CAISEGFGQGKLDTQYF. The CDR3 region has the DNA TGTGCCATCAGTGAGGGGTTTGGGCAGGGGAAGTTAGATACGCAGTATTTT.

This clonotype was seen ten or more times. For the CDR3, the DNA is TGCAGTGCTAGAGATCAGGGGGCCAACTACGAGCAGTACTTC. It specifies CSARDQGANYEQYF. The chain combines TRBV20-1 with TRBJ2-7; 8 positions match TRBD1. CDR3 length: 14 residues. Germline trimming cut 0 bases from V and 3 bases from J; bases unmatched to any gene: 4. Germline CDR1 is DFQATT and CDR2 is SNEGSKA (reference sequence).

The chain combines TRBV7-9 with TRBJ2-2; D remains ambiguous. The germline V gene encodes CDR1 SEHNR and CDR2 FQNEAQ (reference sequence). V gave up 1 base and J gave up 5 bases, with 8 bases separating them. This CDR3 has 14 amino acids. The CDR3 DNA follows: TGTGCCAGCAGCTTAGGGCCGCCGACCGGGGAGCTGTTTTTT. Its protein product is CASSLGPPTGELFF. Full variable domain (remainder filled in from reference TRBV7-9 and TRBJ2-2): DTGVSQNPRHKITKRGQNVTFRCDPISEHNRLYWYRQTLGQGPEFLTYFQNEAQLEKSRLLSDRFSAERPKGSFSTLEIQRTEQGDSAMYLCASSLGPPTGELFFGEGSRLTVL.

This clonotype was counted a few times. The rearrangement joins TRBV5-1 to TRBJ2-3; TRBD2 agrees at 8 bases. The CDR3 sequence is 16 residues long. Germline CDR1 reads SGHRS; CDR2 reads YFSETQ. J was trimmed by 5 bases and V by 1 base; bases with no gene match: 9. CDR3 loop: CASSLKVREVGDTQYF. As DNA, the CDR3 is TGCGCCAGCAGCTTGAAGGTGCGGGAGGTAGGAGATACGCAGTATTTT.

The sample holds a few counts of this clonotype. V usage is TRBV5-1 and J usage is TRBJ2-2; no definite D call. V was pared by 1 base and J by 1 base, with 8 bases between. Germline V CDR1 and CDR2: SGHRS, YFSETQ. This CDR3 has 15 residues. CDR3 sequence: CASSLRAGNTGELFF. The CDR3 region has the DNA TGCGCCAGCAGCTTGCGGGCAGGGAACACCGGGGAGCTGTTTTTT.

This clonotype was detected many times. This sequence joins TRBV20-1 and TRBJ1-1; no definite D call. V was pared by 0 bases and J by 6 bases, with 11 bases between. The CDR3 spans 13 residues. Germline V CDR1 and CDR2: DFQATT, SNEGSKA (reference sequence). CDR3 amino acids: CSARDSGRAEAFF. In DNA form, the CDR3 reads TGCAGTGCTAGAGATAGCGGACGGGCTGAAGCTTTCTTT.

This clonotype has a count of ten or more. This chain uses TRBV6-6 with TRBJ1-3; D remains unclear. Deletions cut 0 bases from V and 0 bases from J, with 0 bases between. Germline V gene data show CDR1 as MNHNY and CDR2 as SVGAGI (reference sequence). The length of the CDR3 is 13 residues. The CDR3 sequence is CASSYSSGNTIYF. In DNA, the CDR3 is TGTGCCAGCAGTTACTCCTCTGGAAACACCATATATTTT.

The V call is TRBV18, the J call TRBJ2-7; D is perhaps TRBD1 (5 bases). Per germline, CDR1 KGHSH and CDR2 LQKENI. The V end was cut by 8 bases, the J end by 2 bases, with 16 bases between. This CDR3 has 14 residues. The CDR3 nucleotides read TGTGCCAGCGCCGTCCGCCAGGGTCCCTACGAGCAGTACTTC. It specifies CASAVRQGPYEQYF.

The chain carries TRBV10-3 and TRBJ2-2; D is perhaps TRBD1 or TRBD2 (5 bases each). CDR1 is ENHRY and CDR2 is SYGVKD in the germline V gene. CDR3 length: 13 residues. V lost 9 bases to trimming and J lost 0 bases, with 8 bases between them. CDR3: CAMGDANTGELFF. In DNA, the CDR3 is TGTGCCATGGGGGATGCGAACACCGGGGAGCTGTTTTTT.

The chain employs TRBV6-1 and TRBJ1-1, with 8 bases identical to TRBD1. CDR1 is MNHNS, CDR2 SASEGT, per germline. This CDR3 is 13 amino acids long. The ends lost 6 bases at V and 4 bases at J; junction bases unmatched: 4. CDR3 amino acids: CASRRTGSTEAFF. DNA for the CDR3: TGTGCCAGCAGGCGGACAGGGAGCACTGAAGCTTTCTTT.

There are many counts of this clonotype. This chain links TRBV20-1 with TRBJ2-1; the D is unclear. Germline loops: CDR1 DFQATT, CDR2 SNEGSKA (reference sequence). Trimming removed 3 bases from V and 3 bases from J, with 12 bases in between. The CDR3 has 14 amino acids. The chain's CDR3 is CSARAGLRYNEQFF. The CDR3 region has the DNA TGCAGTGCTAGGGCCGGGTTACGCTACAATGAGCAGTTCTTC.

This clonotype was recorded at least ten times. This chain joins TRBV5-1 and TRBJ2-1; 7 nucleotides agree with TRBD1. The CDR3 has 15 amino acids. Germline V gives CDR1 SGHRS, CDR2 YFSETQ. Trimming removed 7 bases from V and 1 base from J; junction bases left unmatched: 8. CDR3 region: CASGPDRVSYNEQFF. The CDR3 region has the DNA TGCGCCAGCGGGCCTGACAGGGTGTCCTACAATGAGCAGTTCTTC.

This clonotype came up many times. The rearrangement links TRBV7-2 to TRBJ2-5; unclear D gene. The ends were cut back, 2 bases at V and 2 bases at J, with 6 bases in the middle. The CDR3 covers 13 residues. Germline V gives CDR1 SGHTA, CDR2 FQGNSA. The chain's CDR3 is CASSLSIQETQYF. The CDR3 DNA sequence: TGTGCCAGCAGCTTATCCATTCAAGAGACCCAGTACTTC.

This clonotype was picked up a small number of times. The V call is TRBV5-1, the J call TRBJ1-1; perhaps TRBD1 as D (6 bases). The ends were cut back, 0 bases at V and 0 bases at J, with 9 bases in the middle. This CDR3 comprises 15 residues. The germline gives CDR1 SGHRS, CDR2 YFSETQ. CDR3 amino acids: CASSLVRTVNTEAFF. The CDR3 DNA sequence: TGCGCCAGCAGCTTGGTCAGGACAGTGAACACTGAAGCTTTCTTT.

The chain joins TRBV2 to TRBJ2-3; D is unresolved. The CDR3 covers 14 residues. The V end lost 6 bases, the J end lost 0 bases, and 10 bases lay between the germline ends. From germline, CDR1 is SNHLY and CDR2 FYNNEI. CDR3 loop: CASRETPSTDTQYF. DNA for the CDR3: TGTGCCAGCAGAGAGACACCTAGCACAGATACGCAGTATTTT.

This clonotype came up a few times. The rearrangement uses TRBV7-2 and TRBJ2-7, with 12 bases that match TRBD2. CDR1 SGHTA and CDR2 FQGNSA come from the germline V gene. This CDR3 region has 15 residues. The trim removed 5 bases at V and 4 bases at J, leaving 6 bases unmatched. The CDR3 loop is CASSQGLAGVYEQYF. Here the CDR3 DNA reads TGTGCCAGCAGCCAGGGACTAGCGGGTGTTTACGAGCAGTACTTC. Filled out from reference TRBV7-2 and TRBJ2-7, the complete variable domain reads GAGVSQSPSNKVTEKGKDVELRCDPISGHTALYWYRQSLGQGLEFLIYFQGNSAPDKSGLPSDRFSAERTGGSVSTLTIQRTQQEDSAVYLCASSQGLAGVYEQYFGPGTRLTVT.

V is TRBV7-3 and J is TRBJ1-2; a weak D match, TRBD1 (5 bases). CDR1 is SGHTA and CDR2 is FQGTGA in the germline V gene. Trimming pared 2 bases from V and 6 bases from J, leaving 10 bases between. The CDR3 has 13 residues. CDR3 coding DNA: TGTGCCAGCAGCTTACAGGGTGGGGATGGCTACACCTTC. Translation gives CASSLQGGDGYTF.

The chain carries TRBV5-1 and TRBJ2-5; D is perhaps TRBD1 (6 bases). The CDR3 loop spans 13 amino acids. The germline V and J ends were trimmed by 3 bases and 5 bases, with 11 bases remaining between them. Looked up from germline, CDR1 is SGHRS and CDR2 is YFSETQ. The CDR3: CASSSRGWETQYF. The CDR3 DNA is TGCGCCAGCAGCTCCAGGGGATGGGAGACCCAGTACTTC.

This clonotype has a handful of counts. V and J are TRBV6-2 or TRBV6-3 and TRBJ2-5, with D unresolved. Germline V gives CDR1 MNHEY, CDR2 SVGEGT. V was trimmed by 0 bases and J by 3 bases, leaving 5 bases between them. The CDR3 totals 13 residues. CDR3 DNA: TGTGCCAGCAGTTACTCGGCGGAAGAGACCCAGTACTTC. It yields the protein CASSYSAEETQYF.

This clonotype was recorded at least ten times. Here the CDR3 DNA reads TGCGCCAGCAGCTTGGAGCCTTATCCTTACGAGACCCAGTACTTC. Translation: CASSLEPYPYETQYF. The V gene is TRBV5-1, the J gene TRBJ2-5; D not resolved. CDR1 and CDR2 from the germline V gene are SGHRS and YFSETQ. The length of the CDR3 is 15 residues. V lost 0 bases to trimming and J lost 5 bases, with 14 bases between them.

Written as DNA, the CDR3 is TGTGCCAGCAGCCTATTACAGGGGGAAGAAGAGCAGTACTTC. It codes for CASSLLQGEEEQYF. The genes are TRBV7-9 and TRBJ2-7; TRBD1 matches at 8 bases. Germline V gene data show CDR1 as SEHNR and CDR2 as FQNEAQ (reference sequence). The V gene end was trimmed by 5 bases and the J gene end by 7 bases; junction bases not matched to a gene: 10. The CDR3 consists of 14 residues.

This clonotype showed up many times. DNA for the CDR3: TGCAGTGCTAGAACTCCAGGGAGGAATTCACCCCTCCACTTT. Protein: CSARTPGRNSPLHF. The V gene is TRBV20-1, the J gene TRBJ1-6; TRBD1 is a possible D gene (5 bases). Germline V gene lookup returns CDR1 DFQATT and CDR2 SNEGSKA (reference sequence). CDR3 length: 14 amino acids. Trimming left V 2 bases short and J 7 bases short, with 12 bases between.

V gene TRBV28 combines with J gene TRBJ1-5; no clear D. The CDR3 covers 14 residues. V shed 2 bases and J shed 4 bases, with 9 bases lying between them. From germline, CDR1 is MDHEN and CDR2 SYDVKM. This chain's CDR3 is CASSLQARNQPQHF. The CDR3 DNA is TGTGCCAGCAGTTTACAGGCCAGGAATCAGCCCCAGCATTTT.

J is TRBJ2-1 and V is TRBV20-1, with TRBD2 matching over 9 bases. Germline trimming cut 6 bases from V and 6 bases from J; bases unmatched to any gene: 9. CDR1 DFQATT and CDR2 SNEGSKA come from the germline V gene (reference sequence). The CDR3 is 14 residues long. CDR3 in DNA: TGCAGTGCCCACCCCGGGACTAGCCCCAATGAGCAGTTCTTC. Translating it yields CSAHPGTSPNEQFF.

This chain links TRBV4-2 with TRBJ2-5; the D gene is possibly TRBD2 (5 bases). V lost 4 bases, J lost 2 bases, and 11 bases lay in between. This CDR3 is 14 amino acids long. The germline V gene has CDR1 LGHNA and CDR2 YNFKEQ. The CDR3 is CASSPRGEQETQYF. CDR3 nucleotides: TGTGCCAGCAGCCCCCGTGGGGAGCAAGAGACCCAGTACTTC.

This clonotype turned up a few times. The chain has TRBV10-3 and TRBJ2-7; the D gene could be TRBD1 or TRBD2 (5 bases each). V shed 9 bases and J shed 2 bases, with 8 bases lying between them. The germline V gene has CDR1 ENHRY and CDR2 SYGVKD. The CDR3 has 11 residues. CDR3 DNA sequence: TGTGCCATTCGGGGCCCCTACGAGCAGTACTTC. Its translation: CAIRGPYEQYF.

This clonotype was counted between two and nine times. This rearrangement joins TRBV20-1 to TRBJ2-7; a weak D match, TRBD2 (5 bases). The CDR3 is made up of 12 amino acids. The V gene lost 6 bases and the J gene lost 6 bases, with 15 bases spanning the gap. Germline V gene data show CDR1 as DFQATT and CDR2 as SNEGSKA (reference sequence). The CDR3 DNA sequence: TGCAGTGCCCCTAGCTTCAGCTCCGAGCAGTACTTC. This sequence encodes CSAPSFSSEQYF.